The 26 T cell receptor beta chains presented below share a single source sample, sequenced in a study of blood T cell repertoires in COVID-19 (dated by TCRdb to the early 2020s). To prepare the library, the immunoSEQ multiplex PCR assay was applied. This immuneACCESS table, as held by TCRdb, lists in-frame sequences with V and J called but not all clones. Of the missing ones, under half trace to an unresolved V gene in checked studies; the others have no known cause. The sample table shows 200,000 to 250,000 clones, and roughly nine tenths are seen once. The ten largest clones add up to more than 3% of the sample. The sample comprised PBMCs or T cells enriched from blood (not recorded which). These receptors were collected from a young woman in a cohort exposed to, infected with or recovered from COVID-19 (not recorded which).

The genes are TRBV5-1 and TRBJ2-7, with D perhaps matching TRBD2 (5 bases). The CDR3 totals 16 residues. Germline V gene sequence: CDR1 SGHRS, CDR2 YFSETQ. Trimming shortened V by 4 bases and J by 0 bases, and 17 bases separated the two germline ends. The CDR3 loop is CASSPVVDLRSYEQYF. The CDR3 DNA sequence: TGCGCCAGCAGCCCCGTGGTGGACTTGCGCTCCTACGAGCAGTACTTC.

The chain has TRBV6-5 and TRBJ2-4, with D maybe TRBD1 (5 bases). V gave up 6 bases and J gave up 0 bases, with 12 bases separating them. CDR1 is MNHEY, CDR2 SVGAGI, per germline. The CDR3 length is 15 residues. Here the CDR3 reads CASSPDRLAKNIQYF. The CDR3 DNA sequence: TGTGCCAGCAGCCCCGACAGATTAGCCAAAAACATTCAGTACTTC.

Only one count was recorded for this clone. The J gene is TRBJ2-7, the V gene TRBV27, with TRBD2 identical over 8 bases. The CDR3 loop spans 14 amino acids. Per germline, CDR1 MNHEY and CDR2 SMNVEV (reference sequence). With V trimmed by 7 bases and J by 2 bases, 7 bases remained unmatched. CDR3 coding DNA: TGTGCCAGCAATTCCGGGAGGGCCCCCTACGAGCAGTACTTC. Encoded protein: CASNSGRAPYEQYF.

This clone has only one observation. This chain connects TRBV11-3 to TRBJ1-2, with a tentative D call TRBD1 (6 bases). CDR3 size: 16 residues. Trimming cost V 0 bases and J 4 bases, with 15 bases left between them. Germline CDR1 reads SGHNT; CDR2 reads YENEEA. The CDR3 DNA is TGTGCCAGCAGCTTAGAACAACAGGGTTTCAGCTATGGCTACACCTTC. It translates to CASSLEQQGFSYGYTF.

The chain is built from TRBV10-3 and TRBJ1-1; D is uncertain. CDR1 and CDR2 from the germline V gene are ENHRY and SYGVKD. CDR3 size: 13 residues. V gave up 2 bases and J gave up 3 bases, with 7 bases separating them. This CDR3 is CAISEVEDTEAFF. The CDR3 region has the DNA TGTGCCATCAGTGAGGTTGAGGACACTGAAGCTTTCTTT.

The chain is built from TRBV7-2 and TRBJ2-1, with D tentatively TRBD2 (6 bases). This CDR3 has 19 residues. V was cut by 4 bases and J by 2 bases, with 24 bases left in between. CDR1 and CDR2 (germline): SGHTA, FQGNSA. The CDR3 loop is CASSSRPGLLLNPYNEQFF. The CDR3 DNA follows: TGTGCCAGCAGCTCGCGCCCGGGACTTCTGCTAAATCCCTACAATGAGCAGTTCTTC.

This clone occurred a few times. CDR3: CASSSDMSGFNTDTQYF. In DNA, the CDR3 is TGTGCCAGTAGCTCCGACATGAGCGGATTTAACACAGATACGCAGTATTTT. V is TRBV19 and J is TRBJ2-3; D is perhaps TRBD2 (5 bases). This CDR3 has 17 residues. The ends were cut back, 6 bases at V and 2 bases at J, with 21 bases in the middle. Germline CDR1 is LNHDA and CDR2 is SQIVND (reference sequence).

The chain employs TRBV5-1 and TRBJ1-3, with 7 bases fitting TRBD1. Trimming cost V 3 bases and J 3 bases; bases outside gene matches: 6. Germline values: CDR1 SGHRS, CDR2 YFSETQ. The CDR3 length is 15 residues. The CDR3, as DNA: TGCGCCAGCAGCTCTCAGGGACAGAGTGGAAACACCATATATTTT. Translation gives CASSSQGQSGNTIYF.

The V gene is TRBV9, the J gene TRBJ2-7; 7 nucleotides agree with TRBD2. The J segment lost 6 bases and the V segment lost 3 bases, leaving 3 bases of the junction unmatched. Germline CDR1 is SGDLS and CDR2 is YYNGEE. This CDR3 contains 12 residues. Written as DNA, the CDR3 is TGTGCCAGCAGCGGGGGGGGATCCGAGCAGTACTTC. Translating it yields CASSGGGSEQYF.

The rearrangement joins TRBV19 to TRBJ1-1; tentative D call: TRBD1 (6 bases). Germline CDR1 and CDR2: LNHDA and SQIVND (reference sequence). Trimming cost V 6 bases and J 2 bases, with 13 bases left between them. The CDR3 has 14 residues. DNA of the CDR3: TGTGCCAGTAGGCATCCGGGACAAAACACTGAAGCTTTCTTT. Amino acids: CASRHPGQNTEAFF.

This rearrangement joins TRBV2 to TRBJ1-2; no clear D. Per the germline V gene, CDR1 is SNHLY and CDR2 is FYNNEI. The V end lost 8 bases, the J end lost 8 bases, and 18 bases lay between the germline ends. This CDR3 has 13 amino acids. CDR3 residues: CASSREGEGGYTF. The CDR3 DNA reads as TGTGCCAGCTCCCGTGAGGGTGAGGGCGGCTACACCTTC.

V gene TRBV5-5 combines with J gene TRBJ2-7, with D maybe TRBD1 (6 bases). There are 12 residues in the CDR3. Germline CDR1 and CDR2: SGHKS and YYEKEE (reference sequence). With 0 bases removed from V and 6 bases from J, the gap between germline ends came to 7 bases. The CDR3 spells CASSLVGGEQYF. The CDR3, as DNA: TGTGCCAGCAGCTTGGTAGGGGGCGAGCAGTACTTC.

The chain is built from TRBV10-1 and TRBJ1-4; 8 bases fit TRBD1. CDR1 is WNHNN, CDR2 SYGVQD, per germline (reference sequence). The CDR3 consists of 15 residues. The junction had 0 bases not matched to a gene; V was cut back by 0 bases and J by 3 bases. CDR3 amino acids: CASSESTGANEKLFF. The CDR3 DNA reads as TGCGCCAGCAGTGAGTCGACAGGGGCTAATGAAAAACTGTTTTTT.

The chain is built from TRBV19 and TRBJ2-3; the D gene is possibly TRBD2 (5 bases). The CDR3 consists of 16 residues. Germline V CDR1 and CDR2: LNHDA, SQIVND (reference sequence). V was cut by 0 bases and J by 6 bases, with 16 bases left in between. The CDR3 region has the DNA TGTGCCAGTAGTATAGATGCGAGGGCCCCGTGGGATACGCAGTATTTT. Protein: CASSIDARAPWDTQYF.

This clone has just a few counts. The rearrangement uses TRBV19 and TRBJ1-5, with D unclear. The CDR3 is made up of 15 amino acids. V was pared by 6 bases and J by 1 base, with 13 bases between. Germline lookup yields CDR1 LNHDA and CDR2 SQIVND (reference sequence). CDR3 in DNA: TGTGCCAGTAGGGATCCTTGGAGGAGCAATCAGCCCCAGCATTTT. This codes for CASRDPWRSNQPQHF. Looking up the rest from reference TRBV19 and TRBJ1-5 gives the full variable domain: DGGITQSPKYLFRKEGQNVTLSCEQNLNHDAMYWYRQDPGQGLRLIYYSQIVNDFQKGDIAEGYSVSREKKESFPLTVTSAQKNPTAFYLCASRDPWRSNQPQHFGDGTRLSIL.

The gene calls are TRBV18 and TRBJ1-1; TRBD1 matches 11 bases. Germline V gives CDR1 KGHSH, CDR2 LQKENI. The CDR3 runs to 18 residues. J gave up 0 bases and V 3 bases, and 9 bases lay outside the gene matches. This chain's CDR3 is CASSPGQGGKTLNTEAFF. CDR3 nucleotide sequence: TGTGCCAGCTCACCGGGACAGGGGGGGAAGACCTTGAACACTGAAGCTTTCTTT.

V is TRBV9 and J is TRBJ1-2; 8 bases match TRBD1. The CDR3 extends over 16 amino acids. V gave up 3 bases and J gave up 4 bases; unmatched junction bases: 11. The germline CDR1 and CDR2 sequences are SGDLS and YYNGEE. CDR3 protein: CASSAPGTGSFYGYTF. The CDR3 DNA reads TGTGCCAGCAGCGCCCCCGGGACAGGCTCTTTCTATGGCTACACCTTC. Supplemented by reference TRBV9 and TRBJ1-2, the full variable domain reads DSGVTQTPKHLITATGQRVTLRCSPRSGDLSVYWYQQSLDQGLQFLIQYYNGEERAKGNILERFSAQQFPDLHSELNLSSLELGDSALYFCASSAPGTGSFYGYTFGSGTRLTVV.

The rearrangement uses TRBV19 and TRBJ2-5; the match to TRBD2 covers 10 bases. J gave up 5 bases and V 2 bases, and 5 bases lay outside the gene matches. This CDR3 has 15 residues. CDR1 is LNHDA and CDR2 is SQIVND in the germline V gene (reference sequence). CDR3 nucleotides: TGTGCCAGTAGTATAAGGGGACTAGCGACGGAGACCCAGTACTTC. Translated: CASSIRGLATETQYF. Based on the CDR3 plus reference TRBV19 and TRBJ2-5, the full variable domain is DGGITQSPKYLFRKEGQNVTLSCEQNLNHDAMYWYRQDPGQGLRLIYYSQIVNDFQKGDIAEGYSVSREKKESFPLTVTSAQKNPTAFYLCASSIRGLATETQYFGPGTRLLVL.

This chain uses TRBV11-3 with TRBJ2-7, with TRBD2 matching 11 bases. Germline loops: CDR1 SGHNT, CDR2 YENEEA. Germline trimming cut 1 base from V and 5 bases from J; bases unmatched to any gene: 4. There are 15 residues in the CDR3. CDR3 region: CASSLVAGGGNEQYF. The CDR3 DNA follows: TGTGCCAGCAGCTTAGTAGCGGGAGGGGGCAACGAGCAGTACTTC.

The rearrangement joins TRBV5-4 to TRBJ1-5, with a possible D match to TRBD1 (6 bases). Germline CDR1 is SGHNT and CDR2 is YYREEE (reference sequence). V dropped 2 bases and J dropped 0 bases, with 9 bases sitting between them. The CDR3 length is 15 residues. The CDR3 nucleotides read TGTGCCAGCAGCTTAGGGGGACATAGCAATCAGCCCCAGCATTTT. Protein sequence: CASSLGGHSNQPQHF.

The gene calls are TRBV11-2 and TRBJ2-1; D ambiguous. The CDR3 is made up of 16 amino acids. V shed 2 bases and J shed 6 bases, with 17 bases lying between them. Germline CDR1 SGHAT, CDR2 FQNNGV. The CDR3 spells CASSLKSWQSRNEQFF. The DNA for the CDR3 is TGTGCCAGCAGCTTAAAGTCTTGGCAGTCTCGCAATGAGCAGTTCTTC.

This chain uses TRBV9 with TRBJ2-5; 10 bases match TRBD2. V was pared by 0 bases and J by 1 base, with 3 bases of the junction left unmatched. CDR1 and CDR2 from the germline V gene are SGDLS and YYNGEE. CDR3 length: 16 amino acids. CDR3 amino acids: CASSVGTSGLQETQYF. CDR3 sequence (DNA): TGTGCCAGCAGCGTAGGGACTAGCGGCCTCCAAGAGACCCAGTACTTC. The full variable domain, completed using reference TRBV9 and TRBJ2-5, is DSGVTQTPKHLITATGQRVTLRCSPRSGDLSVYWYQQSLDQGLQFLIQYYNGEERAKGNILERFSAQQFPDLHSELNLSSLELGDSALYFCASSVGTSGLQETQYFGPGTRLLVL.

This chain links TRBV7-9 with TRBJ1-6; no clear D. This CDR3 spans 12 amino acids. Trimming stripped 5 bases from V and 8 bases from J, with 7 bases between. Germline loops: CDR1 SEHNR, CDR2 FQNEAQ (reference sequence). This chain's CDR3 is CASSRGDSPLHF. The CDR3 nucleotides read TGTGCCAGCAGCAGAGGCGATTCACCCCTCCACTTT. The full variable domain, its missing parts supplied by reference TRBV7-9 and TRBJ1-6, is DTGVSQNPRHKITKRGQNVTFRCDPISEHNRLYWYRQTLGQGPEFLTYFQNEAQLEKSRLLSDRFSAERPKGSFSTLEIQRTEQGDSAMYLCASSRGDSPLHFGNGTRLTVT.

This clone appeared a single time. This chain connects TRBV11-3 to TRBJ2-2; D possibly corresponds to TRBD2 (5 bases). V was pared by 3 bases and J by 5 bases, with 10 bases between. Germline V gene sequence: CDR1 SGHNT, CDR2 YENEEA. This CDR3 is 14 amino acids long. The CDR3 here is CASSLVGATGELFF. The CDR3 DNA sequence: TGTGCCAGCAGCTTGGTGGGAGCTACCGGGGAGCTGTTTTTT. Filled out from reference TRBV11-3 and TRBJ2-2, the complete variable domain reads EAGVVQSPRYKIIEKKQPVAFWCNPISGHNTLYWYLQNLGQGPELLIRYENEEAVDDSQLPKDRFSAERLKGVDSTLKIQPAELGDSAVYLCASSLVGATGELFFGEGSRLTVL.

The rearrangement links TRBV28 to TRBJ1-2; 9 bases match TRBD1. V lost 6 bases, J lost 3 bases, and 5 bases stayed unmatched. Germline CDR1 is MDHEN and CDR2 is SYDVKM. The CDR3 spans 14 residues. The CDR3 DNA sequence: TGTGCCAGCAGGGAGGGACAGGGATACTATGGCTACACCTTC. Its translation: CASREGQGYYGYTF.

J is TRBJ2-3 and V is TRBV11-3, with 12 positions matching TRBD1. J lost 6 bases, V lost 3 bases, and 7 bases had no gene match. CDR3 length: 16 amino acids. The germline V gene encodes CDR1 SGHNT and CDR2 YENEEA. The DNA for the CDR3 is TGTGCCAGCAGCTTTGGGCGGGACAGGGGGCTTGATACGCAGTATTTT. This translates into CASSFGRDRGLDTQYF.